Listed below are T cell receptor beta chains from one sample, sequenced in a study of shared clonotypes between healthy human individuals. Repertoires were generated with immunoSEQ multiplex PCR, while TCRdb's copy carries only in-frame clones and drops some. The sample comprises a few million clones, roughly 95% of which are singletons, and roughly 0.13% rests with the top ten. The sample comprised naive CD4+ T cells sorted from blood. The origin of the receptors is a man between 18 and 35 years old in good health. Both conserved end residues are part of each CDR3. The D gene is left open where the match is weak. Only some rows state a clone size, as once, few, many or a class for expanded clones.

v_call	j_call	clone_size	d_call	cdr3_nt	cdr3_aa
TRBV28	TRBJ1-2	-	TRBD1	TGTGCCAGCACCGAGGGACAGGGGGCTCAAGGCTACACCTTC	CASTEGQGAQGYTF
TRBV5-4	TRBJ2-5	-	TRBD1	TGTGCCAGCAGCCGGGGACAGCAACAAGAGACCCAGTACTTC	CASSRGQQQETQYF
TRBV19	TRBJ1-5	-	-	TGTGCCAGTAGTCCCCCAGGGAGCCACCCTAGCAATCAGCCCCAGCATTTT	CASSPPGSHPSNQPQHF
TRBV30	TRBJ2-3	-	-	TGTGCCTGGAGTGTCCCGGGGCAAGGGTGGGATACGCAGTATTTT	CAWSVPGQGWDTQYF
TRBV18	TRBJ2-7	-	TRBD1	TGTGCCAGCTCTCCGACAGGGAACTACGAGCAGTACTTC	CASSPTGNYEQYF
TRBV18	TRBJ2-3	few	-	TGTGCCAGCTCACCAACCGATACGCAGTATTTT	CASSPTDTQYF
TRBV13	TRBJ1-2	-	-	TGTGCCAGCAGCTTGGGACCCGTAATGAGTGGCTACACCTTC	CASSLGPVMSGYTF
TRBV5-6	TRBJ1-6	-	-	TGTGCCAGCAGCTCGGGGGACTGGATTAATTCACCCCTCCACTTT	CASSSGDWINSPLHF
TRBV5-1	TRBJ1-2	-	TRBD1	TGCGCCAGCAGCGCTTGGGGACAGAACTATGGCTACACCTTC	CASSAWGQNYGYTF
TRBV5-4	TRBJ2-5	-	-	TGTGCCAGCAGCCAGACTTACCAAGAGACCCAGTACTTC	CASSQTYQETQYF
TRBV18	TRBJ2-7	-	TRBD2	TGTGCCAGCTCACCAATGACTAGCGGGAGTATTTCCCACGAGCAGTACTTC	CASSPMTSGSISHEQYF
TRBV15	TRBJ2-3	-	-	TGTGCCACCAGCAGAGACGGCATTAGCACAGATACGCAGTATTTT	CATSRDGISTDTQYF
TRBV25-1	TRBJ1-6	once	TRBD1	TGTGCCAGCAGTGGGGGGACAGGGGAAAATTCACCCCTCCACTTT	CASSGGTGENSPLHF
TRBV5-6	TRBJ1-2	-	-	TGTGCCAGCAGCTTGATACGACAGAACTATGGCTACACCTTC	CASSLIRQNYGYTF
TRBV30	TRBJ1-4	-	-	TGTGCCTGGAGGCACAGGTTTAATGAAAAACTGTTTTTT	CAWRHRFNEKLFF
TRBV5-1	TRBJ2-1	once	-	TGCGCCAGCAGCCGAGAGGTCCCCTACAATGAGCAGTTCTTC	CASSREVPYNEQFF
TRBV9	TRBJ2-3	-	-	TGTGCCAGCAGCGTAGGGGGTTCGGCACGCACAGATACGCAGTATTTT	CASSVGGSARTDTQYF
TRBV5-6	TRBJ1-5	once	-	TGTGCCAGCAGCTTGGGGTTAGGGCAGGAGCCCCAGCATTTT	CASSLGLGQEPQHF
TRBV19	TRBJ2-1	-	TRBD2	TGTGCCAGTAGTATTGGTAGCGGGAGTGGGAATGAGCAGTTCTTC	CASSIGSGSGNEQFF
TRBV6-5	TRBJ1-1	-	-	TGTGCCAGCAGAGACCCCGGACAGTTCCACACTGAAGCTTTCTTT	CASRDPGQFHTEAFF
TRBV5-6	TRBJ1-2	-	-	TGTGCCAGCAGCTTGGATACGGGGGGCTACACCTTC	CASSLDTGGYTF
TRBV10-3	TRBJ1-2	-	-	TGTGCCATCAGTGAGTCAACAGTGAACTATGGCTACACCTTC	CAISESTVNYGYTF
TRBV28	TRBJ1-2	-	-	TGTGCCAGCAGTTTAACCTCGACAGAAAAGGATGGCTACACCTTC	CASSLTSTEKDGYTF
TRBV4-2	TRBJ1-5	-	-	TGTGCCAGCAGCCAAGATCGGCAGGGAAGGCAGCCCCAGCATTTT	CASSQDRQGRQPQHF
TRBV4-1	TRBJ1-5	-	-	TGCGCCAGCAGCCAAGATGGCGGGCGGCAGCCGTATAGCAATCAGCCCCAGCATTTT	CASSQDGGRQPYSNQPQHF
TRBV18	TRBJ2-7	-	-	TGTGCCAGCTCAGGGACAGCGGGGCCCTACGAGCAGTACTTC	CASSGTAGPYEQYF
TRBV10-3	TRBJ1-1	-	-	TGTGCCATCAGTGAGTCCGGGGGTAGGGGGAACACTGAAGCTTTCTTT	CAISESGGRGNTEAFF
TRBV9	TRBJ2-2	once	-	TGTGCCAGCAGCACCCGACAGGCCAACACCGGGGAGCTGTTTTTT	CASSTRQANTGELFF
TRBV6-1	TRBJ2-5	-	TRBD1	TGTGCCAGCAGTGAACCGGGACAGAAAGAGACCCAGTACTTC	CASSEPGQKETQYF
TRBV18	TRBJ1-1	-	-	TGTGCCAGCTCCACAATTAGGGAGACTGAAGCTTTCTTT	CASSTIRETEAFF
TRBV6-6	TRBJ1-6	-	-	TGTGCCAGCAGTCCCCCCGGGACGGGGTGGTACTTT	CASSPPGTGWYF
TRBV4-2	TRBJ2-4	-	-	TGTGCCAGCAGCCAAGAAGCCAAAAACATTCAGTACTTC	CASSQEAKNIQYF
TRBV4-1	TRBJ2-3	once	TRBD1	TGCGCCAGCAGCCGCACAGGGGCAGATACGCAGTATTTT	CASSRTGADTQYF
TRBV30	TRBJ1-5	-	-	TGTGCCTGGAGTTCCACAGGCTCTCAGCCCCAGCATTTT	CAWSSTGSQPQHF
TRBV2	TRBJ2-1	-	TRBD1	TGTGCCAGCAGCGGACAGGGGGGTTCCTACAATGAGCAGTTCTTC	CASSGQGGSYNEQFF
TRBV7-7	TRBJ2-1	-	-	TGTGCTAGCAGCTTCGGGCCCGCTGGCTACAATGAGCAGTTCTTC	CASSFGPAGYNEQFF
TRBV2	TRBJ1-2	-	TRBD1	TGTGCCAGCACTAAAAAAACAGGGGGTGGCTACACCTTC	CASTKKTGGGYTF
TRBV2	TRBJ1-2	-	-	TGTGCCAGCAGTGAAACCAAGCAGCACACCTTC	CASSETKQHTF
TRBV10-3	TRBJ1-1	-	-	TGTGCCATCAGTGAGTGGCTGAGGGAGGGAACTGAAGCTTTCTTT	CAISEWLREGTEAFF
TRBV6-5	TRBJ1-6	-	-	TGTGCCAGCACAAGGGGTAATAATTCACCCCTCCACTTT	CASTRGNNSPLHF